This T cell receptor (beta chain) was documented in a study of response to subunit inactivated influenza vaccine. Whole-study results and caveats: It was the authors' suggestion that each seasonal influenza vaccination recruits few new T cells.

CDR1 and CDR2 from the germline V gene are SGHTA and FQGNSA. This CDR3 contains 14 residues. The V end lost 5 bases, the J end lost 9 bases, and 19 bases lay between the germline ends. There are a few counts of this clonotype. Antigen unknown. TCRdb processed the RT-PCR reads anew with MiXCR; each CDR3 protein has one entry. Here the sample spans approximately 520,000 distinct CDR3 sequences, more than 15% being singletons. V gene TRBV7-2 combines with J gene TRBJ1-2; D is perhaps TRBD1 (6 bases). The TCR originated in a man between 50 and 75 years old who received an inactivated influenza vaccine. Material: CD4+ T cells sorted from PBMCs, obtained less than 30 months after vaccination. This CDR3 reads CASSPGAQELSYTF. DNA of the CDR3: TGTGCCAGCAGCCCGGGGGCACAGGAGCTTAGCTACACCTTC.